The clone carrying this T cell receptor beta chain appeared many times. This sample stems from a study of molecular identifiers for immune sequencing clone quantification. The wider study: Replicate runs used RNA from around 20,000 or 100,000 naive CD8 cells, which was split five ways into aliquots, and four of those aliquots were then sequenced.

Germline V gene data show CDR1 as PRHDT and CDR2 as FYEKMQ (reference sequence). The CDR3 loop spans 13 amino acids. Trimming left V 1 base short and J 6 bases short, with 7 bases between. Using a CD8+CD4-CCR7+CD45RA+ phenotype, naive CD8 T cells were sorted. TCRdb redid the calling of the PCR reads with MiXCR, one entry per CDR3 protein. The sample lists a few hundred thousand distinct CDR3 sequences, around 23% occurring once. The sequencing sample was made of naive CD8+ T cells from blood, with Jurkat cell RNA spiked in. Described subset: FACS-sorted CD8+CD4-CCR7+CD45RA+ naive T cells. This clonotype was sampled from a human donor in good health. Some libraries in this study had Jurkat cell RNA spiked in. The chain recombines TRBV13 with TRBJ2-1; D remains ambiguous. Here the CDR3 reads CASSLAVGNEQFF. Written as DNA, the CDR3 is TGTGCCAGCAGCTTAGCCGTGGGCAATGAGCAGTTCTTC.